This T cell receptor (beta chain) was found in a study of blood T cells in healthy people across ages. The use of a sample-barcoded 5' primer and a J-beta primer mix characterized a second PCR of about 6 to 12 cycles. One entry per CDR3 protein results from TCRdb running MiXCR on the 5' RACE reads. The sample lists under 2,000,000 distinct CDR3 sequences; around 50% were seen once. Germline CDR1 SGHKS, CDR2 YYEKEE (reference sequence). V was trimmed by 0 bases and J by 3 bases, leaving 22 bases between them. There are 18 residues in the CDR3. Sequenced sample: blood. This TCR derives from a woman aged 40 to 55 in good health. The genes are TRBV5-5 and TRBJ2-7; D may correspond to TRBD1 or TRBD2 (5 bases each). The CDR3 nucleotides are TGTGCCAGCAGCTTGGGAATCTCGGGGCCATCCCCTTTCTACGAGCAGTACTTC. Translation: CASSLGISGPSPFYEQYF.